Below, 9 T cell receptor beta chains from the same sample are listed, as sequenced in a study of beta chain features in type 1 diabetes (dated by TCRdb to 2017 to 2018). What the work shows at the level of the full study, not this receptor alone: In all four CD4+ subsets, TCRB CDR3 length was moderately but significantly shorter in type 1 diabetes patients.

The library was built by means of the immunoSEQ multiplex PCR assay. The High Capacity cDNA Reverse Transcription Kit was used to reverse transcribe all of the isolated RNA, meaning that expressed TCRB transcripts were what got sequenced. What TCRdb holds here is the immuneACCESS table cut down to in-frame rearrangements. Part of the clones is not present; checked against another copy, under half of the missing clones reflect an unresolved V gene, and the others are unexplained. The sample profile shows hundreds of thousands of clones; around 15% of them were found once. The ten most abundant clones make up 0.022% of the sample. These receptors lack a known antigen. Sequencing was performed on naive CD4+ T cells from blood. The cell subset or site label of this sample denotes: true naive CD4+ T cells. The source is a man between 18 and 29 years old with type 1 diabetes.

This clone appeared a few times. The sample carries other DNA sequences with the same CDR3. The V call is TRBV7-6, the J call TRBJ2-5; unclear D gene. The V gene lost 5 bases and the J gene lost 2 bases, with 3 bases spanning the gap. There are 11 residues in the CDR3. The germline gives CDR1 SGHVS, CDR2 FNYEAQ. The CDR3 DNA reads as TGTGCCAGCAGCGAACAAGAGACCCAGTACTTC. Translating it yields CASSEQETQYF.

This clone has more than one count but fewer than ten. The chain is built from TRBV30 and TRBJ1-1, with no clear D. CDR3 length: 14 amino acids. Trimming shortened V by 0 bases and J by 4 bases, and 12 bases separated the two germline ends. CDR1 is GTSNPN, CDR2 SVGIG, per germline (reference sequence). This CDR3 is CAWSVNIRTTEAFF. CDR3 DNA: TGTGCCTGGAGTGTAAACATCCGCACCACTGAAGCTTTCTTT. Full variable domain (rest looked up from reference TRBV30 and TRBJ1-1): SQTIHQWPATLVQPVGSPLSLECTVEGTSNPNLYWYRQAAGRGLQLLFYSVGIGQISSEVPQNLSASRPQDRQFILSSKKLLLSDSGFYLCAWSVNIRTTEAFFGQGTRLTVV.

This clone was counted only a few times. The chain couples TRBV2 to TRBJ2-1; 8 bases fit TRBD1. The germline CDR1 and CDR2 sequences are SNHLY and FYNNEI. The junction had 12 bases not matched to a gene; V was cut back by 6 bases and J by 2 bases. The CDR3 sequence is 17 residues long. CDR3 DNA: TGTGCCAGCAGGCAAAGACACGCGGGACAGGCCTACAATGAGCAGTTCTTC. Amino acid sequence: CASRQRHAGQAYNEQFF.

This clone has more than one count but fewer than ten. V is TRBV29-1 and J is TRBJ2-1; 7 bases map to TRBD2. V gave up 4 bases and J gave up 10 bases; unmatched junction bases: 7. This CDR3 is 12 amino acids long. Per the germline V gene, CDR1 is SQVTM and CDR2 is ANQGSEA. The CDR3 DNA reads as TGCAGCGTTGCGAGTCAAGCGGGGGAGCAGTTCTTC. Translation: CSVASQAGEQFF.

The V and J genes are TRBV20-1 and TRBJ2-4; 7 nucleotides line up with TRBD1. Trimming removed 5 bases from V and 16 bases from J; junction bases left unmatched: 11. Germline lookup yields CDR1 DFQATT and CDR2 SNEGSKA (reference sequence). The length of the CDR3 is 11 residues. DNA of the CDR3: TGCAGTGCTCCCAGCCGACAGGGCCGCTACTTC. Amino acids: CSAPSRQGRYF.

The chain recombines TRBV29-1 with TRBJ1-1; D remains ambiguous. CDR3 size: 12 residues. Trimming left V 7 bases short and J 1 base short, with 10 bases between. Germline V CDR1 and CDR2: SQVTM, ANQGSEA. The CDR3 DNA reads as TGCAGCGGGAGAGTACCGAACACTGAAGCTTTCTTT. This codes for CSGRVPNTEAFF.

This clone occurred a few times. At one boundary the junction diverges from the germline segment, which might be a read error. The chain employs TRBV5-1 and TRBJ1-4; tentatively, D is TRBD1 (5 bases). There are 14 residues in the CDR3. Germline CDR1 SGHRS, CDR2 YFSETQ. This CDR3 reads CASSLLPQQDYPIF. In DNA, the CDR3 is TGCGCCAGCAGCTTGCTACCGCAACAGGACTATCCCATTTTT.

The chain is built from TRBV10-3 and TRBJ2-2, with D tentatively TRBD2 (5 bases). CDR3 length equals 15 residues. V lost 6 bases, J lost 7 bases, and 18 bases lay in between. CDR1 is ENHRY and CDR2 is SYGVKD in the germline V gene. The CDR3 sequence is CAISARGPRDGELFF. DNA of the CDR3: TGTGCCATCAGCGCCAGAGGCCCTCGGGACGGGGAGCTGTTTTTT.

The J gene is TRBJ1-2, the V gene TRBV2; TRBD1 agrees at 7 bases. V lost 4 bases and J lost 4; bases outside the gene matches: 6. Germline loops: CDR1 SNHLY, CDR2 FYNNEI. The CDR3 is 14 amino acids. In DNA form, the CDR3 reads TGTGCCAGCAGTGTTAAGGGGGCTGTCTATGGCTACACCTTC. Protein product: CASSVKGAVYGYTF.